This T cell receptor (beta chain) comes out of a study of beta chain features in type 1 diabetes. Study outcomes and limitations: The study notes PCR might favor shorter templates equally in patients and controls. In every one of the four CD4+ subsets, TCRB CDR3s were moderately but significantly shorter in Type 1 diabetes patients. The naive, central memory and Treg TCRB repertoires of patients appeared to be more similar to one another than those of healthy donors. In cDNA sequencing, cells with high TCR expression could be over-represented.

This clone was counted between two and nine times. The antigen is undetermined. The authors reverse transcribed all of the isolated RNA, so sequencing captured expressed TCRB transcripts. Using immunoSEQ multiplex PCR, the repertoire was profiled, and TCRdb retains in-frame clones only, with some absent. This table has roughly 300,000 clones, approximately 10% appearing once. Researchers reported sorting CD4+ naive, central memory, regulatory and stem cell-like memory cells via CD45RO/CCR7/CD25/CD127/CD95/CD27. The CDR3 covers 12 residues. Per germline, CDR1 MDHEN and CDR2 SYDVKM. Trimming cost V 9 bases and J 5 bases, with 11 bases left between them.

The source material was central memory CD4+ T cells from blood. The rearrangement uses TRBV28 and TRBJ1-3, with D tentatively TRBD1 (5 bases). This TCR was sampled from a man aged 25 to 40 with type 1 diabetes. The CDR3 is CASYTGRNTIYF. In nucleotides, the CDR3 is TGTGCCAGTTATACAGGAAGAAACACCATATATTTT.